The clone carrying this T cell receptor (beta chain) showed up just a few times. No antigen is known for it. Trimming pared 7 bases from V and 3 bases from J, leaving 12 bases between. The germline gives CDR1 MNHNY, CDR2 SVGAGI (reference sequence). The CDR3 runs to 13 residues. This sample is part of a study of beta chain features in type 1 diabetes. Study background: All samples combined gave over 100 million sorted cells for examination. Overall study results and limits: A definitive answer on HLA type influencing TCRB rearrangement was not reached here. Among patients with Type 1 diabetes, TCRB CDR3s were moderately but significantly shorter in every one of the four CD4+ subsets. Short templates might get an advantage during PCR, and this would be equal in patients and controls.

Of the isolated RNA, all was reverse transcribed, and so the sequenced material was expressed TCRB transcripts. Profiled with immunoSEQ multiplex PCR; TCRdb holds only in-frame clones, not every one. The sample has about 150,000 clones; 7.8% are singletons. The clonotype originates from a woman aged 40 to 50 with type 1 diabetes. The sequenced sample consisted of central memory CD4+ T cells from blood. The chain combines TRBV6-6 with TRBJ1-1; no clear D. The chain's CDR3 is CASKEPEDTEAFF. In DNA, the CDR3 is TGTGCCAGCAAGGAACCGGAGGACACTGAAGCTTTCTTT.